This TCR beta chain derives from a study of cytotoxic CD8 clonotypes in ibrutinib-treated CLL (dated by TCRdb to 2020 to 2023). Some background on the complete study: The cohort had ten to twelve relapsed/refractory and under 16 treatment-naive patients; fewer than 18 were IGHV unmutated. Cryopreserved peripheral blood mononuclear cells were collected before treatment, at response, and at either disease progression or sustained remission. Samples at response were collected after a median of about 13 months of treatment, with a range of about 6 to 40 months. Patients were still on ibrutinib when every remission and progressive disease sample was collected. Of the roughly 86 people in the trial, some 28 had longitudinal samples available. An average of 255,043 productive templates and around 100,000 productive rearrangements was obtained per sample. Responses were partial in approximately 24 patients and complete in 2; after median approximately 69 months follow-up, about 14 stayed in remission and some twelve progressed. Results the study describes overall, beyond this receptor: At baseline, clonality was higher than in age-matched healthy donors and showed a strong correlation with circulating CD8+ T-cell counts. Clonality increased at ibrutinib response, stayed stable in sustained remission, and fell back toward baseline at progression. Public clonotypes were rare and either contracted or stayed stable during treatment, and the rise in clonality at ibrutinib response reflected the expansion of private clonotypes. Lymph node repertoires were not examined, and the timing of sampling was not matched between patients in sustained remission and those whose disease progressed.

The time point label, read with the paper, signifies: progressive disease on ibrutinib. Approximately 2 micrograms of genomic DNA were extracted from cryopreserved PBMCs for TCR beta library preparation. Longitudinal blood samples from CLL patients receiving ibrutinib monotherapy were subjected to high-throughput TCR beta sequencing. The patients took part in an open-label, single-center phase 2 trial of ibrutinib monotherapy. The trim is 3 bases for V and 1 base for J, with a gap of 9 bases between the germline ends. Taken from the germline V gene, the CDR1 and CDR2 loops are WSHSY and SAAADI. From cysteine to phenylalanine, the CDR3 is 14 amino acids long. Solely the CDR3 DNA is kept, with 42 bases framed from the first base. The goal of deep resolution MiSeq sequencing was a depth between 1 in 1 million and 1 in 200,000 T cells, and coverage averaged 10x per clonotype. TCR beta libraries were generated with the immunoSEQ hsTCRB Kit. On the study's bioinformatics: Data were analyzed with ImmunoSEQ Data Assistant and ImmunoSEQ Analyzer, with V, D and J genes assigned per IMGT definitions. Clonality, with values ranging from 0 to 1, was calculated as one minus the normalized Shannon entropy of productive rearrangement frequencies. Public clonotype analysis was restricted to overrepresented clonotypes comprising at least 0.05% of each patient's repertoire. Fewer than 15 repertoires from age-matched healthy donors, obtained from immuneACCESS, served as clonality controls. Here the immuneACCESS table is served through TCRdb, limited to in-frame sequences with V and J called. Missing clones are a known gap in these copies; in checked studies unresolved V genes cover under half, and the rest lacks a known reason. From that table come the V and J calls and clone size; the DNA was used to work out D and trimming. Recorded for this sample are about 300,000 clones; roughly three quarters of them occurred a single time. The ten largest clones represent about 5.3% of the sample.

This clone was counted a single time. It lacks a known antigen. Base qualities are not provided; no much larger clone lies one nucleotide away. The source was PBMCs, collected at disease progression, from a patient treated with ibrutinib. In this chain, TRBV10-2 is recombined with TRBJ1-1, with the D gene call left open. The sequence derives from a human donor with chronic lymphocytic leukemia. The CDR3 protein: CASSDPPKNTEAFF. The sequenced DNA is TGCGCCAGCAGTGACCCCCCAAAGAACACTGAAGCTTTCTTT.